These 25 T cell receptor beta chains were all obtained from the same sample, sequenced in a study of blood T cell repertoires in COVID-19 (dated by TCRdb to 2020 to 2021). Libraries were made using the immunoSEQ multiplex PCR assay. Entries here come from immuneACCESS through TCRdb and include only in-frame sequences with V and J called. Some clones fail to appear in such tables; in the studies checked, an unresolved V gene covers under half of the shortfall, and the cause of the remainder is unknown. This sample gives fewer than 75,000 clones in total; approximately 91% of them show up just once. The ten largest clones take up roughly 3.5% of the sample. Sequenced input: peripheral blood. These receptors were collected from a man between 65 and 85 years old with acute or convalescent COVID-19.

This clone was counted a few times. The V and J genes are TRBV7-3 and TRBJ1-5; 7 nucleotides match TRBD1. Germline trimming cut 5 bases from V and 11 bases from J; bases unmatched to any gene: 9. This CDR3 has 13 amino acids. Germline V gives CDR1 SGHTA, CDR2 FQGTGA. The CDR3 loop reads CASSLETGAAQHF. CDR3 DNA sequence: TGTGCCAGCAGCCTAGAAACAGGGGCGGCCCAGCATTTT. Based on the CDR3 plus reference TRBV7-3 and TRBJ1-5, the full variable domain is GAGVSQTPSNKVTEKGKYVELRCDPISGHTALYWYRQSLGQGPEFLIYFQGTGAADDSGLPNDRFFAVRPEGSVSTLKIQRTERGDSAVYLCASSLETGAAQHFGDGTRLSIL.

This clone was found once. The chain joins TRBV6-5 to TRBJ1-2; TRBD1 aligns across 8 bases. The CDR3 loop spans 15 amino acids. Germline loops: CDR1 MNHEY, CDR2 SVGAGI. V lost 7 bases, J lost 2 bases, and 9 bases stayed unmatched. The CDR3 is CASTWDRSKNYGYTF. Written as DNA, the CDR3 is TGTGCCAGCACTTGGGACAGGTCCAAAAACTATGGCTACACCTTC.

The V gene is TRBV10-3, the J gene TRBJ2-3; TRBD1 matches 10 bases. Germline V gene sequence: CDR1 ENHRY, CDR2 SYGVKD. This CDR3 region has 16 residues. V dropped 3 bases and J dropped 3; count of bases not matched to a gene: 6. CDR3 bases: TGTGCCATCAGTGATTCCACGGGACAGGGGACAGATACGCAGTATTTT. This gives the protein CAISDSTGQGTDTQYF.

The rearrangement joins TRBV5-1 to TRBJ1-4; 8 bases align to TRBD1. V dropped 4 bases and J dropped 4; count of bases not matched to a gene: 6. The germline CDR1 and CDR2 sequences are SGHRS and YFSETQ. The length of the CDR3 is 15 residues. The CDR3 loop reads CASSIQGAVNEKLFF. The CDR3 DNA follows: TGCGCCAGCAGCATTCAGGGGGCAGTTAATGAAAAACTGTTTTTT.

This clone was seen a single time. CDR3 amino acids: CASSLWGQLDSPLHF. The CDR3 DNA follows: TGTGCCAGCAGCTTATGGGGACAGTTAGATTCACCCCTCCACTTT. The J gene is TRBJ1-6, the V gene TRBV5-5, with 7 bases that match TRBD1. After removal of 2 bases from V and 8 bases from J, the junction contained 7 bases not matched to a gene. CDR1 SGHKS and CDR2 YYEKEE come from the germline V gene (reference sequence). The CDR3 extends over 15 amino acids.

This sequence joins TRBV7-8 and TRBJ2-3; D call uncertain. This CDR3 contains 15 residues. Germline assignment: CDR1 SGHVS and CDR2 FQNEAQ. Trimming removed 4 bases from V and 0 bases from J, with 11 bases in between. The CDR3 region is CASSSVTSSTDTQYF. The CDR3 nucleotides read TGTGCCAGCAGCTCAGTGACAAGCAGCACAGATACGCAGTATTTT.

This chain connects TRBV28 to TRBJ2-1; D is undetermined. Germline-derived CDR1 and CDR2 are MDHEN and SYDVKM. This CDR3 has 13 residues. V was clipped by 3 bases and J by 7 bases, with 10 bases between them. The CDR3 spells CASSFSRFNEQFF. The DNA of the CDR3 is TGTGCCAGCAGTTTTTCTAGGTTTAATGAGCAGTTCTTC.

The V call is TRBV3-1 (or the pseudogene TRBV3-2), the J call TRBJ1-3, with D possibly TRBD1 on 5 matching bases. Per the germline V gene, CDR1 is LGHDT and CDR2 is YNNKEL (reference sequence). The CDR3 runs 13 residues. Trimming took 6 bases from V and 4 from J, leaving 10 bases between them. The chain's CDR3 is CASSPGWGNTIYF. The CDR3 DNA sequence: TGTGCCAGCAGTCCAGGGTGGGGAAACACCATATATTTT.

This clone was detected only a few times. J is TRBJ2-2 and V is TRBV4-1, with 8 bases lining up with TRBD2. The CDR3 length is 15 residues. After removal of 1 base from V and 7 bases from J, the junction contained 5 bases not matched to a gene. The germline V gene encodes CDR1 MGHRA and CDR2 YSYEKL. The chain's CDR3 is CASSQGLRGVGELFF. CDR3 DNA sequence: TGCGCCAGCAGCCAAGGCCTGCGGGGGGTCGGGGAGCTGTTTTTT.

The chain employs TRBV9 and TRBJ1-2; TRBD1 aligns across 7 bases. Trimming removed 0 bases from V and 8 bases from J; junction bases left unmatched: 10. Germline V CDR1 and CDR2: SGDLS, YYNGEE. This CDR3 is built from 15 residues. The CDR3 DNA reads as TGTGCCAGCAGCGTAGGGCACAGGGGATCGGGAGGCTACACCTTC. This sequence encodes CASSVGHRGSGGYTF.

The chain combines TRBV11-2 with TRBJ2-3; 8 bases match TRBD1. CDR1 and CDR2 from the germline V gene are SGHAT and FQNNGV. Trimming at V came to 5 bases and at J to 3 bases, leaving 13 bases not matched to a gene. CDR3 length: 17 amino acids. The CDR3 DNA reads TGTGCCAGCAGCCGGACCCAGGGGGCGCGACGTACAGATACGCAGTATTTT. Translated, it gives CASSRTQGARRTDTQYF.

This clone has just one count. This sequence joins TRBV5-4 and TRBJ1-3, with TRBD1 identical over 8 bases. Germline CDR1 SGHNT, CDR2 YYREEE (reference sequence). The V and J ends lost 1 base and 3 bases, in that order; junction bases with no gene match: 3. This CDR3 region has 15 residues. This CDR3 is CASSLKGTGGNTIYF. The CDR3, as DNA: TGTGCCAGCAGCTTGAAAGGGACAGGTGGAAACACCATATATTTT.

A word on this clone: A much larger clonotype is one base distant, so this may be a read error. The chain combines TRBV28 with TRBJ2-7; TRBD1 agrees at 9 bases. The CDR3 contains 15 residues. The V gene's germline CDR1 is MDHEN and CDR2 SYDVKM. The V and J ends lost 6 bases and 0 bases, in that order; junction bases with no gene match: 6. The CDR3 protein is CASSPPGQGSYEQYF. DNA of the CDR3: TGTGCCAGCAGCCCTCCGGGACAGGGCTCCTACGAGCAGTACTTC.

This clone was counted a single time. The rearrangement joins TRBV9 to TRBJ2-1; 12 bases are a match to TRBD2. CDR1 is SGDLS, CDR2 YYNGEE, per germline. Trimming at V came to 3 bases and at J to 6 bases, leaving 13 bases not matched to a gene. The CDR3 runs 18 residues. As DNA, the CDR3 is TGTGCCAGCAGCGCCCCTGACCGACTAGCGGGGGCCCCCAATGAGCAGTTCTTC. Its protein is CASSAPDRLAGAPNEQFF.

This chain links TRBV11-2 with TRBJ1-4; 8 positions match TRBD1. The V and J ends lost 4 bases and 1 base, in that order; junction bases with no gene match: 2. The CDR3 extends over 15 amino acids. Germline loops: CDR1 SGHAT, CDR2 FQNNGV. The CDR3 nucleotides are TGTGCCAGCAGCTCCACAGGGGGAACTAATGAAAAACTGTTTTTT. This encodes CASSSTGGTNEKLFF. The variable domain in full, completed from reference TRBV11-2 and TRBJ1-4, reads EAGVAQSPRYKIIEKRQSVAFWCNPISGHATLYWYQQILGQGPKLLIQFQNNGVVDDSQLPKDRFSAERLKGVDSTLKIQPAKLEDSAVYLCASSSTGGTNEKLFFGSGTQLSVL.

The genes are TRBV2 and TRBJ1-2, with D uncertain. Germline-derived CDR1 and CDR2 are SNHLY and FYNNEI. Trimming shortened V by 8 bases and J by 4 bases, and 8 bases separated the two germline ends. This CDR3 region has 11 residues. The CDR3 region has the DNA TGTGCCAGCTCAGGATTCTATGGCTACACCTTC. It translates to CASSGFYGYTF. The full variable domain, completed using reference TRBV2 and TRBJ1-2, is EPEVTQTPSHQVTQMGQEVILRCVPISNHLYFYWYRQILGQKVEFLVSFYNNEISEKSEIFDDQFSVERPDGSNFTLKIRSTKLEDSAMYFCASSGFYGYTFGSGTRLTVV.

This chain uses TRBV3-1 (or the pseudogene TRBV3-2) with TRBJ1-5; 9 bases align to TRBD1. Germline V CDR1 and CDR2: LGHDT, YNNKEL (reference sequence). J lost 2 bases, V lost 4 bases, and 3 bases had no gene match. This CDR3 has 15 residues. The CDR3 DNA reads as TGTGCCAGCAGCCCCCGACAGGGGGGCAATCAGCCCCAGCATTTT. Translation gives CASSPRQGGNQPQHF.

The V call is TRBV3-1 (or the pseudogene TRBV3-2), the J call TRBJ2-1; D is unclear. Germline V lookup: CDR1 LGHDT, CDR2 YNNKEL (reference sequence). The CDR3 is 14 amino acids. Trimming took 2 bases from V and 10 from J, leaving 15 bases between them. The CDR3 loop is CASSQKTPLGEQFF. The CDR3 DNA reads TGTGCCAGCAGCCAAAAAACCCCCCTAGGAGAGCAGTTCTTC.

This clone was picked up a small number of times. The CDR3 region is CASSLRTREGETQYF. CDR3 nucleotides: TGTGCCAGCAGCTTAAGGACTAGGGAGGGGGAGACCCAGTACTTC. The chain has TRBV11-2 and TRBJ2-5, with 7 positions matching TRBD2. The ends lost 2 bases at V and 5 bases at J; junction bases unmatched: 8. The CDR3 consists of 15 residues. Per germline, CDR1 SGHAT and CDR2 FQNNGV. Based on the CDR3 plus reference TRBV11-2 and TRBJ2-5, the full variable domain is EAGVAQSPRYKIIEKRQSVAFWCNPISGHATLYWYQQILGQGPKLLIQFQNNGVVDDSQLPKDRFSAERLKGVDSTLKIQPAKLEDSAVYLCASSLRTREGETQYFGPGTRLLVL.

This clone was counted a single time. The rearrangement joins TRBV5-6 to TRBJ2-1, with TRBD2 matching 8 bases. With 1 base clipped from V and 7 bases from J, the junction kept 13 bases outside the gene matches. This CDR3 has 17 residues. Looked up from germline, CDR1 is SGHDT and CDR2 is YYEEEE. The CDR3 bases are TGTGCCAGCAGCTTGTGGGTCGGGACTAGGGTCTTGAATGAGCAGTTCTTC. This translates into CASSLWVGTRVLNEQFF.

V usage is TRBV5-8 and J usage is TRBJ2-1; 13 bases are a match to TRBD2. CDR1 is SGHTS, CDR2 YDEGEE, per germline. The CDR3 is 17 amino acids. Germline trimming cut 1 base from V and 6 bases from J; bases unmatched to any gene: 7. CDR3 loop: CASSLRRLAGGINEQFF. The CDR3 DNA reads as TGTGCCAGCAGCTTGCGTCGACTAGCGGGGGGCATCAATGAGCAGTTCTTC.

This rearrangement joins TRBV3-1 (or the pseudogene TRBV3-2) to TRBJ1-6, with D maybe TRBD1 (6 bases). CDR1 is LGHDT and CDR2 is YNNKEL in the germline V gene (reference sequence). V was pared by 4 bases and J by 6 bases, with 13 bases between. CDR3 length equals 15 residues. The CDR3: CASSPRDTLNSPLHF. The CDR3 nucleotides read TGTGCCAGCAGCCCCCGGGACACCCTTAATTCACCCCTCCACTTT.

This clone appeared a few times. The chain joins TRBV7-2 to TRBJ2-7, with 13 bases lining up with TRBD2. V lost 2 bases and J lost 5; bases outside the gene matches: 3. This CDR3 comprises 15 residues. Germline loops: CDR1 SGHTA, CDR2 FQGNSA. DNA of the CDR3: TGTGCCAGCAGCTTAAGGGGACTAGCGGGGCACGAGCAGTACTTC. Translating it yields CASSLRGLAGHEQYF.

As DNA, the CDR3 is TGTGCCAGCAGTCCCATAGCGGGGGCCTGGGAGACCCAGTACTTC. Translating gives CASSPIAGAWETQYF. V is TRBV6-2 or TRBV6-3 and J is TRBJ2-5; TRBD2 matches 9 bases. Germline-derived CDR1 and CDR2 are MNHEY and SVGEGT. Trimming took 5 bases from V and 5 from J; bases not matched to a gene: 9. The CDR3 has 15 amino acids.

This chain links TRBV27 with TRBJ2-1; 10 nucleotides align to TRBD2. From germline, CDR1 is MNHEY and CDR2 SMNVEV (reference sequence). J lost 1 base, V lost 5 bases, and 5 bases had no gene match. This CDR3 spans 16 amino acids. CDR3: CASSLLAGPSYNEQFF. CDR3 nucleotides: TGTGCCAGCAGTCTACTAGCGGGGCCTTCCTACAATGAGCAGTTCTTC.